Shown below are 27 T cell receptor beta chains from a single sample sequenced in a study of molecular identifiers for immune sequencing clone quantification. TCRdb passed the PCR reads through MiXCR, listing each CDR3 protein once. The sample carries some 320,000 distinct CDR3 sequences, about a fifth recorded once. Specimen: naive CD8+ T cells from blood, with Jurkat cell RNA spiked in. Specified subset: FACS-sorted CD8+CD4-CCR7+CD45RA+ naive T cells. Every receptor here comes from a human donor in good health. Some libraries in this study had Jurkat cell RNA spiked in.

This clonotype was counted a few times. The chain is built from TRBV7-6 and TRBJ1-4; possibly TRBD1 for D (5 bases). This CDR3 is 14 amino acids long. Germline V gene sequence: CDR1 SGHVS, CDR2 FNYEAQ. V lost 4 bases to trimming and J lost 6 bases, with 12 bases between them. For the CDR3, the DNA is TGTGCCAGCAGCTCAACTAGGGGAGATGAAAAACTGTTTTTT. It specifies CASSSTRGDEKLFF.

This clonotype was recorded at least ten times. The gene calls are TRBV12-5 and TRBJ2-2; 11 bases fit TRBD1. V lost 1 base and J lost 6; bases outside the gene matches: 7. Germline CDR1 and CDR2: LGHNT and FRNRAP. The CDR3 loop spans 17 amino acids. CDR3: CASGLAGQGAYSGELFF. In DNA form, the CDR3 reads TGTGCTAGTGGTTTGGCAGGACAGGGGGCATACTCCGGGGAGCTGTTTTTT.

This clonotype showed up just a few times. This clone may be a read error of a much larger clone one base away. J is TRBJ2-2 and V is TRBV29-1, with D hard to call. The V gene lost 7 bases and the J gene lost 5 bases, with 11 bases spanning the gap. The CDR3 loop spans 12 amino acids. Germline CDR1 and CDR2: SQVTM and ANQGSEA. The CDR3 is CSAIGSTGELFF. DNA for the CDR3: TGCAGCGCGATAGGGTCTACCGGGGAGCTGTTTTTT.

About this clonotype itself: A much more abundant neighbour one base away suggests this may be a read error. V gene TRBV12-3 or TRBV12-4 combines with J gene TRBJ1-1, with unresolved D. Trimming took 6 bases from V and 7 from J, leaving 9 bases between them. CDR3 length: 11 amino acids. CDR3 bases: TGTGCCAGCAGCTCTTGGATTGAAGCTTTCTTT. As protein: CASSSWIEAFF.

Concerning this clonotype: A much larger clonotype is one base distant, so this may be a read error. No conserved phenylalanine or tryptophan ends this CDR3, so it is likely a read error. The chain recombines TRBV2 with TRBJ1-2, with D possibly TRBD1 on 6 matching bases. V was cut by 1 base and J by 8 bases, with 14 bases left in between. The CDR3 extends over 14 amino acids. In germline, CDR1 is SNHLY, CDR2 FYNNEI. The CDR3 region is CASSEVGTKLGYTS. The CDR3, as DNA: TGTGCCAGCAGTGAAGTGGGGACAAAGCTAGGCTACACCTCC.

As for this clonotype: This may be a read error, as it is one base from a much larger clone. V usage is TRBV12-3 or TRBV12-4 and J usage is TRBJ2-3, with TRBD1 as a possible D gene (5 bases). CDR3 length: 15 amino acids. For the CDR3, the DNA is TGTGCCAGCAGTTTACAGGGCACACTCACAGGTACGCAGTATTTT. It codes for CASSLQGTLTGTQYF.

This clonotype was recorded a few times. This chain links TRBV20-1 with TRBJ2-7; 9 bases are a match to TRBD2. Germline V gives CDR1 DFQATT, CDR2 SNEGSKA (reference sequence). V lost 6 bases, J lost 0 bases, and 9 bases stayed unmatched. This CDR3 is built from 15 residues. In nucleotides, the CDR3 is TGCAGTGCAACACATAGCGGGGGCCCCTCCTACGAGCAGTACTTC. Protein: CSATHSGGPSYEQYF.

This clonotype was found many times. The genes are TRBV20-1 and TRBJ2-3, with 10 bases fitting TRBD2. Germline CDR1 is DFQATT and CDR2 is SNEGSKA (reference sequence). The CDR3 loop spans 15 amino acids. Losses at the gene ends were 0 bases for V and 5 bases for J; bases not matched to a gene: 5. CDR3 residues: CSARDLTSGIDTQYF. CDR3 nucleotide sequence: TGCAGTGCTAGAGATCTCACTAGCGGGATAGATACGCAGTATTTT.

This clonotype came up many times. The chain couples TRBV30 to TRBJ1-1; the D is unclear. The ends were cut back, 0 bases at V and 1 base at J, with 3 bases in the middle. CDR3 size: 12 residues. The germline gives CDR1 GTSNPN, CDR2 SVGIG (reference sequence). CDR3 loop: CAWSVPNTEAFF. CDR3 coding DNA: TGTGCCTGGAGTGTACCGAACACTGAAGCTTTCTTT. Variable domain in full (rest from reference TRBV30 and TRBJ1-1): SQTIHQWPATLVQPVGSPLSLECTVEGTSNPNLYWYRQAAGRGLQLLFYSVGIGQISSEVPQNLSASRPQDRQFILSSKKLLLSDSGFYLCAWSVPNTEAFFGQGTRLTVV.

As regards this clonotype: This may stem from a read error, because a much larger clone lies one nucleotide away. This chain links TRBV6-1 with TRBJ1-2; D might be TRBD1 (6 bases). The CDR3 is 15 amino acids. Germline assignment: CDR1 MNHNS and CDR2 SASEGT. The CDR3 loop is CASSEWDIANYGCTF. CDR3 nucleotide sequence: TGTGCCAGCAGTGAATGGGACATAGCTAACTATGGCTGCACCTTC.

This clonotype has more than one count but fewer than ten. This CDR3 is CASSQGGRSGANVLTF. The DNA for the CDR3 is TGCGCCAGCAGCCAGGGCGGAAGGTCTGGGGCCAACGTCCTGACTTTC. This chain links TRBV4-1 with TRBJ2-6; D unclear. V lost 3 bases and J 1 base, leaving 10 bases between the germline ends. Germline V gene lookup returns CDR1 MGHRA and CDR2 YSYEKL. There are 16 residues in the CDR3.

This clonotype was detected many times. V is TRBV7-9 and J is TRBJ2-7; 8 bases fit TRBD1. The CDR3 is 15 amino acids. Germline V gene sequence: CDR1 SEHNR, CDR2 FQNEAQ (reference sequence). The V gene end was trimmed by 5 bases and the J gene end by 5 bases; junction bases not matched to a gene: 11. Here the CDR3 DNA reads TGTGCCAGCAGCCCTAGTCGAGGACAGGGCCACGAGCAGTACTTC. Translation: CASSPSRGQGHEQYF.

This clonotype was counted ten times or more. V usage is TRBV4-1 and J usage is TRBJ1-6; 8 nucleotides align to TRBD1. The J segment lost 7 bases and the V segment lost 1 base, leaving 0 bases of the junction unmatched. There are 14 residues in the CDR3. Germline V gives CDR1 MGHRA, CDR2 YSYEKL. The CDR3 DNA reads TGCGCCAGCAGCCAAGGGACAGGGAATTCACCCCTCCACTTT. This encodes CASSQGTGNSPLHF.

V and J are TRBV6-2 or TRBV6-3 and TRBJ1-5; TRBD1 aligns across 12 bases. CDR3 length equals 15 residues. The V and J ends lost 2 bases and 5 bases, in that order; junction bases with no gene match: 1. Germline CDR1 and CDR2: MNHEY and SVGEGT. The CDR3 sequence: CASSYGTGGDQPQHF. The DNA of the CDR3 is TGTGCCAGCAGTTACGGGACAGGGGGCGATCAGCCCCAGCATTTT.

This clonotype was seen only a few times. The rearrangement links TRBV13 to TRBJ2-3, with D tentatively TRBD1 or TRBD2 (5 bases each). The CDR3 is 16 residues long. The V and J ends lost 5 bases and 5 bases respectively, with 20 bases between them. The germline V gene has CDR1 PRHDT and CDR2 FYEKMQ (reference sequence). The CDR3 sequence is CASSPRDHIAVDTQYF. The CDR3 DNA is TGTGCCAGCAGCCCCCGGGACCATATTGCTGTAGATACGCAGTATTTT. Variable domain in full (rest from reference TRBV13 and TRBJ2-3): AAGVIQSPRHLIKEKRETATLKCYPIPRHDTVYWYQQGPGQDPQFLISFYEKMQSDKGSIPDRFSAQQFSDYHSELNMSSLELGDSALYFCASSPRDHIAVDTQYFGPGTRLTVL.

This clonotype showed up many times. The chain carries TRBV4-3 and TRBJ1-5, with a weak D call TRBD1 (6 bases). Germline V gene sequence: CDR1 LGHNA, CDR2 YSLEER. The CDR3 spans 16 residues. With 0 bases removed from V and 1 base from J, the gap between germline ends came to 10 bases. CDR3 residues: CASSQDVRGSNQPQHF. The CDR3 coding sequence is TGCGCCAGCAGCCAAGATGTCAGGGGAAGCAATCAGCCCCAGCATTTT.

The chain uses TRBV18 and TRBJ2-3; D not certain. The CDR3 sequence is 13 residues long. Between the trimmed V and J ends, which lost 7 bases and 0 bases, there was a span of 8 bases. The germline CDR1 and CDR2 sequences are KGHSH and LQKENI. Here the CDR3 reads CASLPDSTDTQYF. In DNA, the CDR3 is TGTGCCAGCTTACCTGACAGCACAGATACGCAGTATTTT.

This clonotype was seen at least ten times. The DNA for the CDR3 is TGTGCCAGCATCCCAACAGGGGGAAGCGACGAGCAGTACTTC. Its translation: CASIPTGGSDEQYF. The chain is built from TRBV6-5 and TRBJ2-7; 8 bases are shared with TRBD1. There are 14 residues in the CDR3. V gave up 7 bases and J gave up 5 bases; unmatched junction bases: 10. Germline CDR1 is MNHEY and CDR2 is SVGAGI.

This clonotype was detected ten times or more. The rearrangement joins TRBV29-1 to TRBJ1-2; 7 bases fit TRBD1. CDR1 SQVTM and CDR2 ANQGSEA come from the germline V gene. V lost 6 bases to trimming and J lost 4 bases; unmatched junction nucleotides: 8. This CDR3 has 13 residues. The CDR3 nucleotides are TGCAGCGTGGAGACAGGGTCCGCCTATGGCTACACCTTC. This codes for CSVETGSAYGYTF.

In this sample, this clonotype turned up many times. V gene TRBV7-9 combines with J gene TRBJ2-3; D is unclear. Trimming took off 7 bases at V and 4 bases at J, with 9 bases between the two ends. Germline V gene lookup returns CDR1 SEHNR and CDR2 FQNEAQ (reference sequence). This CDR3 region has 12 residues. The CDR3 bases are TGTGCCAGCATCCTTTTCCCAGATACGCAGTATTTT. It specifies CASILFPDTQYF.

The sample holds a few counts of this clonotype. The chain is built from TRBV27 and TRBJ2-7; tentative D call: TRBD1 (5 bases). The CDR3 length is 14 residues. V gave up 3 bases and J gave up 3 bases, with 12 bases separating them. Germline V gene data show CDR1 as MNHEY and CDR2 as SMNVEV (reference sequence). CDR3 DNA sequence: TGTGCCAGCAGTTTTACGGGCCAGGGCTACGAGCAGTACTTC. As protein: CASSFTGQGYEQYF.

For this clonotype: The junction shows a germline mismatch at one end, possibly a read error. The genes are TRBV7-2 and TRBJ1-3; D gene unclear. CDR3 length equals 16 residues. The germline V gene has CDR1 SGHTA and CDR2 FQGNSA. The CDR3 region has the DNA TGTGCCAGCAGCTTAGATTATACGCTCTCTGGAAGCACCATGTATTTT. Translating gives CASSLDYTLSGSTMYF. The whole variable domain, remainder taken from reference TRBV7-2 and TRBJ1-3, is GAGVSQSPSNKVTEKGKDVELRCDPISGHTALYWYRQSLGQGLEFLIYFQGNSAPDKSGLPSDRFSAERTGGSVSTLTIQRTQQEDSAVYLCASSLDYTLSGSTMYFGEGSWLTVV.

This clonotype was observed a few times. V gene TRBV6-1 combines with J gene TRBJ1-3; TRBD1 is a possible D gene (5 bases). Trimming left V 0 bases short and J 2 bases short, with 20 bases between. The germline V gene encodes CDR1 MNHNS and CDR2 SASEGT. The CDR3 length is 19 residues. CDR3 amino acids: CASSEAAYLTRDPGNTIYF. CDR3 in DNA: TGTGCCAGCAGTGAAGCGGCGTACCTTACTCGGGACCCTGGAAACACCATATATTTT.

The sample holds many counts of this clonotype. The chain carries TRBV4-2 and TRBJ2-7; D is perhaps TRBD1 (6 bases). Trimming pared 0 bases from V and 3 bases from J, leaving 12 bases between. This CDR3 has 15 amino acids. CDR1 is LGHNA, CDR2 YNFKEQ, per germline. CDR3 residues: CASSQEFQGYYEQYF. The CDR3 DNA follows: TGTGCCAGCAGCCAAGAGTTCCAGGGGTACTACGAGCAGTACTTC.

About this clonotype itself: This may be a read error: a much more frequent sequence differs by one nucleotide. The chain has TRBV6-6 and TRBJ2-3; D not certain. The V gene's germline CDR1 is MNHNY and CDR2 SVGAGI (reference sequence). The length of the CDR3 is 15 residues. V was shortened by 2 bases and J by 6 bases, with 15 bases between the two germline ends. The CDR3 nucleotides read TGTGCCAGCAGTTACACGACCCCCACTTATGATACGCAGTATTTT. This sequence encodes CASSYTTPTYDTQYF.

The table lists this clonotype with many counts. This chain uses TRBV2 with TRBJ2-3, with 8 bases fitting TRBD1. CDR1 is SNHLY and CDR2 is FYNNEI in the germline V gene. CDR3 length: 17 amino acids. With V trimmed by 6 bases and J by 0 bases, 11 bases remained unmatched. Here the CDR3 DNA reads TGTGCCAGCAGAAGCCTGGCCGGGACAGGAAGCACAGATACGCAGTATTTT. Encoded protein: CASRSLAGTGSTDTQYF.

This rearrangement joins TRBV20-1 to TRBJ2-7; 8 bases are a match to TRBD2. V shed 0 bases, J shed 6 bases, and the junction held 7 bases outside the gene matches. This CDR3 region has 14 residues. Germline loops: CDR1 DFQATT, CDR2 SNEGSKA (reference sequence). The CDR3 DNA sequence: TGCAGTGCTAGAGATTCGCGGGAGGTGGTCGAGCAGTACTTC. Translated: CSARDSREVVEQYF.